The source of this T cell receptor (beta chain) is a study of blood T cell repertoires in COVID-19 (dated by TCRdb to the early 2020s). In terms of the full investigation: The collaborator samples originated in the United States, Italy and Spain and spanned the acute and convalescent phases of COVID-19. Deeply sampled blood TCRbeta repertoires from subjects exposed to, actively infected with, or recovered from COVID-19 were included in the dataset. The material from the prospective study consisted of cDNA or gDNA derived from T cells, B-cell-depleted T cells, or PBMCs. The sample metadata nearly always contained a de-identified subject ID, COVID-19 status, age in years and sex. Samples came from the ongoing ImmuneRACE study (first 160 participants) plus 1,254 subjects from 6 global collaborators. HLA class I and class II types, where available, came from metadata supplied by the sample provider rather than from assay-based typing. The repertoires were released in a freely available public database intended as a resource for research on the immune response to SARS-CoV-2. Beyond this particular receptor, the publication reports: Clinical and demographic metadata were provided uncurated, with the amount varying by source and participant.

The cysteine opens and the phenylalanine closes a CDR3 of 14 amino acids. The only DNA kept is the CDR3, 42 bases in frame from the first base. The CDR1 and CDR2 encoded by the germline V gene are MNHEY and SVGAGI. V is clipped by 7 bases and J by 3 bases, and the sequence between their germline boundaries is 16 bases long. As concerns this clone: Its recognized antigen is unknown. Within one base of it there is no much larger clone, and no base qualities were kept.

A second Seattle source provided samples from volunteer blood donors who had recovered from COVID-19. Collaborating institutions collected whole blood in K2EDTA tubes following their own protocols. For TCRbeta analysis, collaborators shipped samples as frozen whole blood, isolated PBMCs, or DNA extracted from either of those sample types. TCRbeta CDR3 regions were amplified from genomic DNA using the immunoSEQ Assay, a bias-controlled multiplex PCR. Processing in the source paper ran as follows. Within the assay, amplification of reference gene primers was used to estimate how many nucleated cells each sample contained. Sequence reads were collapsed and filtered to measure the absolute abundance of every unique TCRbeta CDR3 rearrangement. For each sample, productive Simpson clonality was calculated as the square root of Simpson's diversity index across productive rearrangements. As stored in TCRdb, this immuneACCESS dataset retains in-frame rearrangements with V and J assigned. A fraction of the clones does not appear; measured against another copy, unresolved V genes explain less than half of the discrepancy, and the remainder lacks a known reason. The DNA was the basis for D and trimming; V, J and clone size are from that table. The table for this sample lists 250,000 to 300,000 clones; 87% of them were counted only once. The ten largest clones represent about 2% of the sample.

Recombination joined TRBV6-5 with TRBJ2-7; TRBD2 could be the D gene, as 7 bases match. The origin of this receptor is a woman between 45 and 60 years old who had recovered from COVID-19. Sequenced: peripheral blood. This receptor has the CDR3 CASTEGGGHYEQYF. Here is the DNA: TGTGCCAGCACCGAGGGGGGAGGGCACTACGAGCAGTACTTC.